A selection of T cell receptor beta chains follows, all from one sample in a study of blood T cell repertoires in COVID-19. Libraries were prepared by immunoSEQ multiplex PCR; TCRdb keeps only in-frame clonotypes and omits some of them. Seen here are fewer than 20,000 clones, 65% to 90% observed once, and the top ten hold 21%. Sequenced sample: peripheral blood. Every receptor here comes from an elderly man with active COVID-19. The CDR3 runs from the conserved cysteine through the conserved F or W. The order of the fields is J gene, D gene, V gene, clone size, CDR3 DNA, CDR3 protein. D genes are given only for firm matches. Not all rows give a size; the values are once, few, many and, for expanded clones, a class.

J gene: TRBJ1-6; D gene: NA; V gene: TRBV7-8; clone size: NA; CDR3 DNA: TGTGCCAGCTGGGGGGGGGCGGGACCCTCCTATAATTCACCCCTCCACTTT; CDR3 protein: CASWGGAGPSYNSPLHF
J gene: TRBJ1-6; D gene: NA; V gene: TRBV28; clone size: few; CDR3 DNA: TGTGCCAGCAGTTTATCAGACACAGTTAATTCACCCCTCCACTTT; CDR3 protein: CASSLSDTVNSPLHF
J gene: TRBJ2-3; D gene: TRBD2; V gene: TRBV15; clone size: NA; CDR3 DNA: TGTGCCACCAGCAGGGATCTGACTAGCGGGAGGGCAGATACGCAGTATTTT; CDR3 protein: CATSRDLTSGRADTQYF
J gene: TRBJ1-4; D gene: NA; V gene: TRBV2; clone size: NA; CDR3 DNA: TGTGCCAGCAGTCTCGGGATTCAAAATGAAAAACTGTTTTTT; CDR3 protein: CASSLGIQNEKLFF
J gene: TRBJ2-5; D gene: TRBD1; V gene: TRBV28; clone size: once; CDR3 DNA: TGTGCCAGCAGCCAGGGGGACAGGCCAGAGACCCAGTACTTC; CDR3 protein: CASSQGDRPETQYF
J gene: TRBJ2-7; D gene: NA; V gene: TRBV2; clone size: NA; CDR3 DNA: TGTGCCAGCAGTTCTGAGTTTCGTGCCTCCGAGCAGTACTTC; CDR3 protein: CASSSEFRASEQYF
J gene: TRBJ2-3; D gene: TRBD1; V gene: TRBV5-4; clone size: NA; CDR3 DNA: TGTGCCAGCAGCCAAAGACAGGGGGTGGGCACAGATACGCAGTATTTT; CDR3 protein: CASSQRQGVGTDTQYF
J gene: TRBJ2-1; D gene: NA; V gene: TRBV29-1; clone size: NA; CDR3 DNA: TGCAGCGTTGACAGAACGTACAATGAGCAGTTCTTC; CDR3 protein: CSVDRTYNEQFF
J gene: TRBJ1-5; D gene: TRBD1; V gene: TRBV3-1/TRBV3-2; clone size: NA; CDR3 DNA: TGTGCCAGCAGCCCAGTCAGGGGGAGCAATCAGCCCCAGCATTTT; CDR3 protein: CASSPVRGSNQPQHF
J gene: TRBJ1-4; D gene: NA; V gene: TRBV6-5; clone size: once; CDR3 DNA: TGTGCCAGCAGCAGCACAGGTACAACTAATGAAAAACTGTTTTTT; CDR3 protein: CASSSTGTTNEKLFF
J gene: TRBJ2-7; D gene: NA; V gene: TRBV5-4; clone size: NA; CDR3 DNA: TGTGCCAGCAGCTTGTCAGGGGTCGAGCAGTACTTC; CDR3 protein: CASSLSGVEQYF
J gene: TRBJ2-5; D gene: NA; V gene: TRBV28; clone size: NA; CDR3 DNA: TGTGCCAGCACCCCGACGGCAGCGGTTAGGGTTAACTTC; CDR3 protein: CASTPTAAVRVNF